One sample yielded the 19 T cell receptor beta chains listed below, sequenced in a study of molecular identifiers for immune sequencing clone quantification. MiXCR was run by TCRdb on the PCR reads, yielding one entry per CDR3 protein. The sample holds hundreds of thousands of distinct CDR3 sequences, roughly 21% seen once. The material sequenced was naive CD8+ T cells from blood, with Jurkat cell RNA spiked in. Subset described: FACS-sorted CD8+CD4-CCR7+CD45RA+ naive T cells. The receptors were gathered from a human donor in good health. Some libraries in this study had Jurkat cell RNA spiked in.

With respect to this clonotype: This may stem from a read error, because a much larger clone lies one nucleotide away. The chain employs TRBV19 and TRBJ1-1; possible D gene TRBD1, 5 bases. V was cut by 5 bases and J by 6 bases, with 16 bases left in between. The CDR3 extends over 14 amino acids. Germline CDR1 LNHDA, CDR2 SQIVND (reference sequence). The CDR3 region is CASSYGMGDAEAFF. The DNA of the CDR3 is TGTGCCAGTAGTTATGGAATGGGGGACGCTGAAGCTTTCTTT. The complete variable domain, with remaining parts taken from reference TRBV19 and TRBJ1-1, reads DGGITQSPKYLFRKEGQNVTLSCEQNLNHDAMYWYRQDPGQGLRLIYYSQIVNDFQKGDIAEGYSVSREKKESFPLTVTSAQKNPTAFYLCASSYGMGDAEAFFGQGTRLTVV.

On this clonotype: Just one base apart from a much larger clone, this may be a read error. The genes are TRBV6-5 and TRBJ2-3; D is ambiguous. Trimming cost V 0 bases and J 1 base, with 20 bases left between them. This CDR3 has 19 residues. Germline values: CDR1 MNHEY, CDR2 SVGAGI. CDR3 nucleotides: TGTGCCAGCAGTTACTCGTGGCGGCAGCCCAAAGAGGGCACAGATACGCAGTATTTT. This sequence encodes CASSYSWRQPKEGTDTQYF.

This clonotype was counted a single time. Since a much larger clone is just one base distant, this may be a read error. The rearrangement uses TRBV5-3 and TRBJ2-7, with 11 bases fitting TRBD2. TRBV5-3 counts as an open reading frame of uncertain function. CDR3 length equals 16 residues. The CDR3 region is CASSLEGTSGWYEQYF. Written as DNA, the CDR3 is TGTGCCAGCAGCTTGGAGGGGACTAGCGGTTGGTACGAGCAGTACTTC.

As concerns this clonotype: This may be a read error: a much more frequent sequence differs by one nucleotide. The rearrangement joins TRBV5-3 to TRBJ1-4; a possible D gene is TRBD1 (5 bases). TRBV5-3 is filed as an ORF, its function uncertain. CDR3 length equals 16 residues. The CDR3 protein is CASSSTLEGLNEKLFF. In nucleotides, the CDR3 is TGTGCCAGCAGCTCCACCCTCGAGGGGCTAAATGAAAAACTGTTTTTT.

The CDR3 nucleotides are TGTGCCAGCAGTGGGGGCCCTTTGAAGCGAGCTCAAGAGACCCAGTACTTC. This gives the protein CASSGGPLKRAQETQYF. The rearrangement links TRBV12-3 or TRBV12-4 to TRBJ2-5; D possibly corresponds to TRBD1 (6 bases). There are 17 residues in the CDR3. V lost 5 bases, J lost 2 bases, and 21 bases lay in between.

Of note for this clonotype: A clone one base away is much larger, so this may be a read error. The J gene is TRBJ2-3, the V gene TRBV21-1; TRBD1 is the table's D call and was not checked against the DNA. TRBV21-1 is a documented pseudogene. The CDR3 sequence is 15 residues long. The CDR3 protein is CASSVPGSCTDTQYF. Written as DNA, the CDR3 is TGTGCCAGCAGCGTCCCGGGGAGTTGCACAGATACGCAGTATTTT.

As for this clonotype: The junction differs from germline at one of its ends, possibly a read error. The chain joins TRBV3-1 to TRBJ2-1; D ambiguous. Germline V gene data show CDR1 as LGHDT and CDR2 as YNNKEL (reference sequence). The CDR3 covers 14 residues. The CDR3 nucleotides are TGTGCCAGCAGCCCAGTGTCCGACCACGATGAGCAGTCCTTC. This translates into CASSPVSDHDEQSF.

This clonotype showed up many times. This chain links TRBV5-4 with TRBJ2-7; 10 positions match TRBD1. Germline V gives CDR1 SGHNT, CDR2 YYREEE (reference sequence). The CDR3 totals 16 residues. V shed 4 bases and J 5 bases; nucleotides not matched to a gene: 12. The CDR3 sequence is CASSPETRQGADEQYF. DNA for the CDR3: TGTGCCAGCAGCCCCGAAACCAGACAGGGGGCGGACGAGCAGTACTTC.

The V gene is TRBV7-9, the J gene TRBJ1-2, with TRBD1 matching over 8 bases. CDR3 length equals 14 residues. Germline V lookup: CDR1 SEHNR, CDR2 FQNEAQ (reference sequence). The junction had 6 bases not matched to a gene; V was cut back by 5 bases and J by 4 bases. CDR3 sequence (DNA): TGTGCCAGCAGCGACAGGGGATTGGTCTATGGCTACACCTTC. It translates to CASSDRGLVYGYTF.

CDR3 protein: CASSFGGLPYEQYF. The CDR3 DNA sequence: TGTGCCAGCAGCTTCGGGGGGTTACCCTACGAGCAGTACTTC. This sequence joins TRBV11-2 and TRBJ2-7; TRBD2 matches at 7 bases. Germline V gene lookup returns CDR1 SGHAT and CDR2 FQNNGV. The CDR3 is made up of 14 amino acids. The V and J ends lost 3 bases and 2 bases, in that order; junction bases with no gene match: 4.

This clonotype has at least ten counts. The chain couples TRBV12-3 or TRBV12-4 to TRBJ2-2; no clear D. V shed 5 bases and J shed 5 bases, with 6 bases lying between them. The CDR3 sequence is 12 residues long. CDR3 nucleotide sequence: TGTGCCAGCAGTGCCCCAACCGGGGAGCTGTTTTTT. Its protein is CASSAPTGELFF.

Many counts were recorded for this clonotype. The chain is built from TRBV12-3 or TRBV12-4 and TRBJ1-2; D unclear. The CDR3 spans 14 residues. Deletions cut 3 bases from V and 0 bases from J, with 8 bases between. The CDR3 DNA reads TGTGCCAGCAGTTTGACGGAGGCTAACTATGGCTACACCTTC. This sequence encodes CASSLTEANYGYTF.

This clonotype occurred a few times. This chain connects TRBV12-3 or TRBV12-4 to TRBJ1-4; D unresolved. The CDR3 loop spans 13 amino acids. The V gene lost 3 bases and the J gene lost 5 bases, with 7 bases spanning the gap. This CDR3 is CASSFAENEKLFF. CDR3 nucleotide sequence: TGTGCCAGCAGTTTCGCAGAAAATGAAAAACTGTTTTTT.

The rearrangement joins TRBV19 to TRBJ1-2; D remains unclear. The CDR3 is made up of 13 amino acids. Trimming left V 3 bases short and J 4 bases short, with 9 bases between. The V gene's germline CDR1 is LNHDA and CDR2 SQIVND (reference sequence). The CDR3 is CASSISGFYGYTF. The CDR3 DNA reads TGTGCCAGTAGTATTTCCGGCTTCTATGGCTACACCTTC.

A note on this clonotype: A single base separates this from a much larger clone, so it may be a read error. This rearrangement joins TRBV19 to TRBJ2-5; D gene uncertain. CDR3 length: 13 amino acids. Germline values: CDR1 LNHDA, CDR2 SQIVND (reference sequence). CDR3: CASSASLQEAQYF. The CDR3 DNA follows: TGTGCCAGTAGCGCATCCCTCCAAGAGGCCCAGTACTTC.

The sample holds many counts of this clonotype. The CDR3, as DNA: TGTGCCTGGAGTGCAGTCGGGGCCGGGGAGCTGTTTTTT. Translation gives CAWSAVGAGELFF. The chain uses TRBV30 and TRBJ2-2; possibly TRBD2 for D (5 bases). Trimming stripped 1 base from V and 6 bases from J, with 9 bases between. Germline V gene data show CDR1 as GTSNPN and CDR2 as SVGIG (reference sequence). The CDR3 covers 13 residues.

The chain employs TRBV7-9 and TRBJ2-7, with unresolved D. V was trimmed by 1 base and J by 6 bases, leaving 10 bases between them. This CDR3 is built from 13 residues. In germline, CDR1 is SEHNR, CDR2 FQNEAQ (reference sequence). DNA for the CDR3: TGTGCCAGCAGCTTAGGTGGGTTGATCGAGCAGTACTTC. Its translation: CASSLGGLIEQYF.

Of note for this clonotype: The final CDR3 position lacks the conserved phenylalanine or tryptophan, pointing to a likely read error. Here the CDR3 reads CASSQGTGPSGPQHS. CDR3 in DNA: TGCGCCAGCAGCCAGGGGACAGGGCCCAGCGGGCCCCAGCATTCT. V usage is TRBV4-3 and J usage is TRBJ1-5, with 9 nucleotides matching TRBD1. This CDR3 spans 15 amino acids. V shed 3 bases and J 9 bases; nucleotides not matched to a gene: 9. Germline CDR1 reads LGHNA; CDR2 reads YSLEER.

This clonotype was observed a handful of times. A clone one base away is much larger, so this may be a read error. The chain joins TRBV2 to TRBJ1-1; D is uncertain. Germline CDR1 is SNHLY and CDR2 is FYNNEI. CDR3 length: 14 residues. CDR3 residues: CASSRDYGITEASF. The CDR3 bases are TGTGCCAGCAGTCGTGATTATGGTATAACTGAAGCTTCCTTT.